This TCR beta chain was observed in a study of T cells in Graves' hyperthyroidism and ophthalmopathy. Notes on the study in general: From stable hyperthyroidism, ophthalmopathy was separated by a 13 V-J model. Blood also contained most expanded thyroid clonotypes above 0.001.

RNA transcripts yielded amplified TCR beta CDR3 regions. Initially, a first-round RT-PCR of the TCR CDR3 employed the HTBI primer set. Using its own MiXCR run on the multiplex PCR reads, TCRdb lists one record per CDR3 protein. The table shows 300,000 to 500,000 distinct CDR3 sequences, with roughly an eighth occurring only once. This CDR3 comprises 13 residues. The V gene lost 3 bases and the J gene lost 5 bases, with 8 bases spanning the gap. CDR1 is SNHLY, CDR2 FYNNEI, per germline. This clonotype has at least ten counts. Its antigen remains unidentified. Sequencing was carried out using blood. The chain couples TRBV2 to TRBJ2-1; weak D call: TRBD1 (5 bases). The sequence came from a man aged 50 to 59 with Graves' ophthalmopathy. The CDR3 is CASSERRDNEQFF. CDR3 DNA sequence: TGTGCCAGCAGTGAGCGCAGGGACAATGAGCAGTTCTTC.